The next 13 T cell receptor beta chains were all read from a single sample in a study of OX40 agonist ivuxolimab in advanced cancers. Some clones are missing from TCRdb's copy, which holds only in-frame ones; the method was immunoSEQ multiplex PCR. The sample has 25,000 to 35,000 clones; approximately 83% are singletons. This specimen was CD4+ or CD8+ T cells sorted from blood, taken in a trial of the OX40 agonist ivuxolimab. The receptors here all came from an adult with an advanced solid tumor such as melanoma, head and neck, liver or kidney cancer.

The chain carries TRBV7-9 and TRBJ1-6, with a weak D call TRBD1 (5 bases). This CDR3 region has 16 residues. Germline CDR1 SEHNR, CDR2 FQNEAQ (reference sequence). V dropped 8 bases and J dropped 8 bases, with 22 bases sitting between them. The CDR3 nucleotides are TGTGCCAGCGTCGGGAGATGGGGCGATGAAGATTCACCCCTCCACTTT. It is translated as CASVGRWGDEDSPLHF.

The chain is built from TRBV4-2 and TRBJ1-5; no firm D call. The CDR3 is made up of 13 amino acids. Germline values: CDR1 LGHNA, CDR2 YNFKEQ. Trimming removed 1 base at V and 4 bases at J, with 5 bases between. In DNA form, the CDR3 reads TGTGCCAGCAGCCAAGCAGCAAATCAGCCCCAGCATTTT. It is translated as CASSQAANQPQHF.

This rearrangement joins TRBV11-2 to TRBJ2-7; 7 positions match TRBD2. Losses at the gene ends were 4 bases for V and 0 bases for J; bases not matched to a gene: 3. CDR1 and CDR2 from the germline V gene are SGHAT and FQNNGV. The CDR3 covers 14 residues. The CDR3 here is CASSSGGSSYEQYF. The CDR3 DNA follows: TGTGCCAGCAGCTCCGGGGGGAGCTCCTACGAGCAGTACTTC.

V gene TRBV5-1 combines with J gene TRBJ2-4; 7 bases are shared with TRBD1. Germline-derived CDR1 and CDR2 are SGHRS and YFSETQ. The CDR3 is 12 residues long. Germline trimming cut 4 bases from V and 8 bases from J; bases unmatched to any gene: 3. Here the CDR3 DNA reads TGCGCCAGCAGCGCAGACAGGGACATTCAGTACTTC. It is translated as CASSADRDIQYF.

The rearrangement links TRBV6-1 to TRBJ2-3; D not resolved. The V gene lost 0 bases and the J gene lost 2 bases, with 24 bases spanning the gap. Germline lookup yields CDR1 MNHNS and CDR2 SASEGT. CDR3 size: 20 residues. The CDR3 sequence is CASSEALRALLKQATDTQYF. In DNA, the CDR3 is TGTGCCAGCAGTGAAGCGCTAAGGGCGTTACTTAAACAAGCCACAGATACGCAGTATTTT.

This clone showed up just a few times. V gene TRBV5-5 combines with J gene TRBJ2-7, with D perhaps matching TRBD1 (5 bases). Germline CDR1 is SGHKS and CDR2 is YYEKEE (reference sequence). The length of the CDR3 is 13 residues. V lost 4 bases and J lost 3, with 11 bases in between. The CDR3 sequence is CASSPAGRYEQYF. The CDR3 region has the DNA TGTGCCAGCAGCCCGGCAGGGCGCTACGAGCAGTACTTC.

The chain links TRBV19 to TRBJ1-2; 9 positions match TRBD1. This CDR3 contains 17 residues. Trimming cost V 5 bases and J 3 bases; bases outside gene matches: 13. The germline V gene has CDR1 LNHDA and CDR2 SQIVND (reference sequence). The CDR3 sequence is CASSQPGQGRFYYGYTF. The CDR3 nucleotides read TGTGCCAGTAGTCAACCGGGACAGGGACGTTTCTACTATGGCTACACCTTC.

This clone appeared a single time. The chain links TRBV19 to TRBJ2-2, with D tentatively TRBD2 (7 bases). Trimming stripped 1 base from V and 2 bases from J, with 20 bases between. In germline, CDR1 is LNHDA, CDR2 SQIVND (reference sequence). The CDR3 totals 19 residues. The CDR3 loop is CASSIGTGGLDINTGELFF. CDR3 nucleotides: TGTGCCAGTAGTATAGGAACGGGGGGCCTCGATATAAACACCGGGGAGCTGTTTTTT.

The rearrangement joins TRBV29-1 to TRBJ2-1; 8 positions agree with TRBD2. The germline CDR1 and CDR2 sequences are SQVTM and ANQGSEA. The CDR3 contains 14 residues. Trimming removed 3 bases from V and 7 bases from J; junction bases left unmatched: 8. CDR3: CSVDAGRGANEQFF. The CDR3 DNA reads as TGCAGCGTTGACGCCGGGAGGGGGGCAAATGAGCAGTTCTTC.

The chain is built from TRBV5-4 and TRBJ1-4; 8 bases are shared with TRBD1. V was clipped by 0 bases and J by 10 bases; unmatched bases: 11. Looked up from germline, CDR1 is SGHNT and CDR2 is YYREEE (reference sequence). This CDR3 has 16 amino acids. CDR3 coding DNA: TGTGCCAGCAGCTTGGCCGAGACAGGGGTGGGAGGAAAACTGTTTTTT. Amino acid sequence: CASSLAETGVGGKLFF.

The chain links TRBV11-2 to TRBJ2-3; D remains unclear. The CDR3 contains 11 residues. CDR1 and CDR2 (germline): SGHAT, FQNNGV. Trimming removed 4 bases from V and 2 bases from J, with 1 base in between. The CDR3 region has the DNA TGTGCCAGCAGCTACACAGATACGCAGTATTTT. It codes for CASSYTDTQYF. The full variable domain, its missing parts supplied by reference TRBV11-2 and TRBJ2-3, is EAGVAQSPRYKIIEKRQSVAFWCNPISGHATLYWYQQILGQGPKLLIQFQNNGVVDDSQLPKDRFSAERLKGVDSTLKIQPAKLEDSAVYLCASSYTDTQYFGPGTRLTVL.

CDR3 sequence: CASSYKPGAGDEQYF. The CDR3 coding sequence is TGCGCCAGCAGCTATAAACCAGGGGCAGGGGACGAGCAGTACTTC. The rearrangement uses TRBV5-1 and TRBJ2-7; TRBD1 might be the D (6 bases). The length of the CDR3 is 15 residues. Germline values: CDR1 SGHRS, CDR2 YFSETQ. The ends were cut back, 3 bases at V and 5 bases at J, with 18 bases in the middle. Filled out from reference TRBV5-1 and TRBJ2-7, the complete variable domain reads KAGVTQTPRYLIKTRGQQVTLSCSPISGHRSVSWYQQTPGQGLQFLFEYFSETQRNKGNFPGRFSGRQFSNSRSEMNVSTLELGDSALYLCASSYKPGAGDEQYFGPGTRLTVT.

Here the CDR3 DNA reads TGTGCCAGCAGAGGACTAGAACGGGCCGGGGAGCTGTTTTTT. It encodes CASRGLERAGELFF. The rearrangement links TRBV27 to TRBJ2-2; 7 bases agree with TRBD2. The CDR3 consists of 14 residues. With V trimmed by 6 bases and J by 6 bases, 7 bases remained unmatched. Per the germline V gene, CDR1 is MNHEY and CDR2 is SMNVEV (reference sequence).